These 24 T cell receptor beta chains came from one sample sequenced in a study of blood T cell repertoires in COVID-19. Assay: immunoSEQ multiplex PCR; the TCRdb copy retains only in-frame clones and omits some. The sample carries some 250,000 clones, about 80% recorded once. Sequenced material: peripheral blood. The receptor source for this set is a woman of 80 years or more with acute or convalescent COVID-19.

To note about this clone: At one end, the junction sequence differs from germline, possibly due to a read error. This rearrangement joins TRBV6-5 to TRBJ2-1, with D possibly TRBD2 on 6 matching bases. Germline lookup yields CDR1 MNHEY and CDR2 SVGAGI. CDR3 length: 14 residues. For the CDR3, the DNA is TGTGCCAGCAGAACGGGGGTAGCCTACGATGAGCAGTTCTTC. This sequence encodes CASRTGVAYDEQFF.

At least ten counts were recorded for this clone. The rearrangement joins TRBV7-2 to TRBJ1-2; D might be TRBD1 (5 bases). Trimming shortened V by 5 bases and J by 4 bases, and 20 bases separated the two germline ends. Germline assignment: CDR1 SGHTA and CDR2 FQGNSA. CDR3 length: 16 amino acids. CDR3 coding DNA: TGTGCCAGCAGCCTCAACGGCGGGGGTATGAGCTATGGCTACACCTTC. It encodes CASSLNGGGMSYGYTF.

This clone was observed at least ten times. This chain connects TRBV3-1 (or the pseudogene TRBV3-2) to TRBJ1-1; TRBD1 is a possible D gene (6 bases). The germline V and J ends were trimmed by 3 bases and 10 bases, with 15 bases remaining between them. Germline V gene data show CDR1 as LGHDT and CDR2 as YNNKEL (reference sequence). This CDR3 region has 13 residues. The CDR3 sequence: CASSHPRDTAAFF. The CDR3 DNA is TGTGCCAGCAGCCATCCCCGGGACACCGCAGCTTTCTTT.

The genes are TRBV5-6 and TRBJ1-4, with 10 bases lining up with TRBD1. Germline CDR1 and CDR2: SGHDT and YYEEEE. The junction had 14 bases not matched to a gene; V was cut back by 3 bases and J by 3 bases. There are 19 residues in the CDR3. CDR3 loop: CASSSRDRGAKAANEKLFF. The CDR3 DNA sequence: TGTGCCAGCAGCTCCCGGGACAGGGGAGCCAAAGCGGCTAATGAAAAACTGTTTTTT.

Of note for this clone: One junction end does not reproduce the germline sequence, and a read error may be involved. The CDR3, as DNA: TGCGCCAGCAGCTTGGCGCTGACAGGGACCCCCCGGTGGAACTTC. Protein sequence: CASSLALTGTPRWNF. The rearrangement uses TRBV5-1 and TRBJ2-7; 7 positions match TRBD1. Germline lookup yields CDR1 SGHRS and CDR2 YFSETQ. The CDR3 loop spans 15 amino acids.

CDR3 in amino acids: CASSYPGGGTEAFF. The CDR3, as DNA: TGTGCCAGCAGTTACCCCGGAGGTGGCACTGAAGCTTTCTTT. The rearrangement uses TRBV6-5 and TRBJ1-1; D ambiguous. The length of the CDR3 is 14 residues. CDR1 is MNHEY, CDR2 SVGAGI, per germline. V was trimmed by 2 bases and J by 4 bases, leaving 11 bases between them.

This clone appeared many times. This sequence joins TRBV2 and TRBJ2-1; 12 positions agree with TRBD2. J was trimmed by 8 bases and V by 4 bases; bases with no gene match: 9. Germline V gives CDR1 SNHLY, CDR2 FYNNEI. This CDR3 comprises 16 residues. CDR3 protein: CASSALLAGGGYEQFF. CDR3 nucleotides: TGTGCCAGCAGTGCCCTACTAGCGGGGGGCGGCTATGAGCAGTTCTTC.

The rearrangement joins TRBV5-4 to TRBJ2-1; 10 nucleotides agree with TRBD1. This CDR3 has 15 residues. V lost 4 bases and J lost 4; bases outside the gene matches: 5. From germline, CDR1 is SGHNT and CDR2 YYREEE (reference sequence). DNA for the CDR3: TGTGCCAGCAGCCGAGACAGGGGGCCTTACAATGAGCAGTTCTTC. Its protein product is CASSRDRGPYNEQFF. The complete variable domain, with remaining parts taken from reference TRBV5-4 and TRBJ2-1, reads ETGVTQSPTHLIKTRGQQVTLRCSSQSGHNTVSWYQQALGQGPQFIFQYYREEENGRGNFPPRFSGLQFPNYSSELNVNALELDDSALYLCASSRDRGPYNEQFFGPGTRLTVL.

V is TRBV5-1 and J is TRBJ2-2; the match to TRBD2 covers 14 bases. CDR1 and CDR2 (germline): SGHRS, YFSETQ. The CDR3 contains 17 residues. With V trimmed by 4 bases and J by 8 bases, 10 bases remained unmatched. DNA of the CDR3: TGCGCCAGCAGCCTGGAGACTAGCGGGAGGGCCGCGGGGGAGCTGTTTTTT. It translates to CASSLETSGRAAGELFF.

This clone has a single count. This chain joins TRBV6-5 and TRBJ1-4; 7 bases map to TRBD1. V was pared by 5 bases and J by 8 bases, with 11 bases of the junction left unmatched. Germline-derived CDR1 and CDR2 are MNHEY and SVGAGI. The CDR3 runs 15 residues. The CDR3 is CASSSQGGLREKLFF. CDR3 sequence (DNA): TGTGCCAGCAGTAGCCAAGGGGGCCTTCGGGAAAAACTGTTTTTT.

The chain joins TRBV12-3 or TRBV12-4 to TRBJ1-5; the D is unclear. The CDR3 consists of 13 residues. V lost 6 bases, J lost 7 bases, and 13 bases lay in between. The DNA of the CDR3 is TGTGCCAGCAGCCTTGGTCGGGTGCAGCCCCAGCATTTT. Translation: CASSLGRVQPQHF.

The V gene is TRBV19, the J gene TRBJ2-3; 12 bases map to TRBD2. This CDR3 comprises 17 residues. Germline CDR1 LNHDA, CDR2 SQIVND (reference sequence). V was pared by 2 bases and J by 6 bases, with 9 bases of the junction left unmatched. The CDR3 DNA sequence: TGTGCCAGTAGTATATCTTACCTACTAGCGGGAGGCGATACGCAGTATTTT. This encodes CASSISYLLAGGDTQYF.

This clone showed up many times. The rearrangement links TRBV6-2 or TRBV6-3 to TRBJ2-2; a weak D match, TRBD1 (6 bases). Trimming removed 5 bases at V and 2 bases at J, with 9 bases between. Germline assignment: CDR1 MNHEY and CDR2 SVGEGT. This CDR3 has 14 amino acids. CDR3 region: CASSLRGNTGELFF. The DNA of the CDR3 is TGTGCCAGCAGTCTCAGGGGCAACACCGGGGAGCTGTTTTTT.

This chain connects TRBV6-2 or TRBV6-3 to TRBJ2-1, with 7 bases lining up with TRBD2. Germline lookup yields CDR1 MNHEY and CDR2 SVGEGT. J lost 1 base, V lost 3 bases, and 6 bases had no gene match. CDR3 size: 16 residues. The chain's CDR3 is CASSYQAGVSYNEQFF. In nucleotides, the CDR3 is TGTGCCAGCAGTTATCAGGCGGGGGTGTCCTACAATGAGCAGTTCTTC.

This clone was observed once. The V gene is TRBV6-5, the J gene TRBJ1-2; D not resolved. Looked up from germline, CDR1 is MNHEY and CDR2 is SVGAGI. With 6 bases removed from V and 4 bases from J, the gap between germline ends came to 12 bases. The CDR3 has 13 residues. CDR3 residues: CASSSRGPYGYTF. The CDR3 coding sequence is TGTGCCAGCAGCTCCCGAGGGCCCTATGGCTACACCTTC.

This clone appeared a few times. This chain connects TRBV3-1 (or the pseudogene TRBV3-2) to TRBJ2-3; perhaps TRBD1 as D (5 bases). Germline CDR1 reads LGHDT; CDR2 reads YNNKEL (reference sequence). The germline V and J ends were trimmed by 0 bases and 6 bases, with 10 bases remaining between them. The CDR3 consists of 14 residues. CDR3 sequence reads: CASSQDLRGDTQYF. CDR3 sequence (DNA): TGTGCCAGCAGCCAAGATCTTAGGGGTGATACGCAGTATTTT.

This clone was counted only a few times. The chain carries TRBV7-2 and TRBJ1-6; 8 nucleotides agree with TRBD1. The CDR3 is 15 amino acids. Germline V gene sequence: CDR1 SGHTA, CDR2 FQGNSA. The J segment lost 7 bases and the V segment lost 2 bases, leaving 4 bases of the junction unmatched. This chain's CDR3 is CASSLRTGLNSPLHF. CDR3 bases: TGTGCCAGCAGCTTACGGACAGGGCTAAATTCACCCCTCCACTTT. The variable domain in full, with the rest retrieved from reference TRBV7-2 and TRBJ1-6, is GAGVSQSPSNKVTEKGKDVELRCDPISGHTALYWYRQSLGQGLEFLIYFQGNSAPDKSGLPSDRFSAERTGGSVSTLTIQRTQQEDSAVYLCASSLRTGLNSPLHFGNGTRLTVT.

The V call is TRBV6-5, the J call TRBJ1-2, with D possibly being TRBD1 (6 bases). The CDR3 runs to 15 residues. Trimming shortened V by 5 bases and J by 2 bases, and 15 bases separated the two germline ends. Germline CDR1 reads MNHEY; CDR2 reads SVGAGI. The CDR3 loop is CASSRTQGINYGYTF. CDR3 nucleotides: TGTGCCAGCAGTCGCACCCAGGGGATCAACTATGGCTACACCTTC.

The V and J genes are TRBV3-1 (or the pseudogene TRBV3-2) and TRBJ2-2, with 13 bases matching TRBD2. V trimming: 5 bases; J trimming: 6 bases; junction bases outside the gene matches: 3. The CDR3 runs to 15 residues. The germline V gene has CDR1 LGHDT and CDR2 YNNKEL (reference sequence). The CDR3 coding sequence is TGTGCCAGCAGCTTAACTAGCGGGGGGGCCGGGGAGCTGTTTTTT. As protein: CASSLTSGGAGELFF.

The gene calls are TRBV6-6 and TRBJ1-1; tentatively, D is TRBD1 (5 bases). The CDR3 runs to 15 residues. Trimming removed 0 bases from V and 1 base from J, with 9 bases in between. Germline CDR1 and CDR2: MNHNY and SVGAGI (reference sequence). CDR3 DNA sequence: TGTGCCAGCAGTTACTCGGGCAGGGCGAACACTGAAGCTTTCTTT. It translates to CASSYSGRANTEAFF.

This clone appeared once. The V call is TRBV7-9, the J call TRBJ1-5; 10 bases agree with TRBD1. Trimming removed 5 bases from V and 6 bases from J; junction bases left unmatched: 10. Germline loops: CDR1 SEHNR, CDR2 FQNEAQ (reference sequence). The CDR3 contains 16 residues. CDR3 coding DNA: TGTGCCAGCAGCATCGGACAGGGGGAAAGAGGTCAGCCCCAGCATTTT. This encodes CASSIGQGERGQPQHF.

This clone was picked up one time. The chain joins TRBV11-1 to TRBJ2-2; D may be TRBD1 (6 bases). Looked up from germline, CDR1 is SGHAT and CDR2 is FQDESV (reference sequence). The CDR3 totals 14 residues. Trimming removed 5 bases from V and 1 base from J, with 8 bases in between. The CDR3 reads CASSLRGNTGELFF. CDR3 DNA sequence: TGTGCCAGCAGCCTCAGGGGGAACACCGGGGAGCTGTTTTTT.

There are a few counts of this clone. The V call is TRBV5-1, the J call TRBJ2-5; 10 nucleotides line up with TRBD1. Unmatched junction bases numbered 13, after V lost 3 bases and J lost 5 bases. From germline, CDR1 is SGHRS and CDR2 YFSETQ. CDR3 length: 17 amino acids. This chain's CDR3 is CASSYEPGTGAGETQYF. For the CDR3, the DNA is TGCGCCAGCAGCTATGAGCCCGGGACAGGGGCTGGGGAGACCCAGTACTTC.

The J gene is TRBJ1-1, the V gene TRBV4-1; possible D gene TRBD1, 5 bases. V shed 1 base and J shed 7 bases, with 25 bases lying between them. The CDR3 sequence is 18 residues long. Germline V CDR1 and CDR2: MGHRA, YSYEKL. CDR3: CASSQGFQTTRGRDEAFF. CDR3 coding DNA: TGCGCCAGCAGCCAAGGGTTTCAGACGACAAGGGGTAGGGATGAAGCTTTCTTT.